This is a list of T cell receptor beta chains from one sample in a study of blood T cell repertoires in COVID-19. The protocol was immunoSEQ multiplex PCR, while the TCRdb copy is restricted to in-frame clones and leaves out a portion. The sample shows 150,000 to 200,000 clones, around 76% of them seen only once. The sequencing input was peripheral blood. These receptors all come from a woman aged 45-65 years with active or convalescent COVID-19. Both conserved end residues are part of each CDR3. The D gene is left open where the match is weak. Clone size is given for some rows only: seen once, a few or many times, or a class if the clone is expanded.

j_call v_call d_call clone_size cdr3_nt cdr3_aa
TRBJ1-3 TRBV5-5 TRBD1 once TGTGCCAGCAGCCCGGGACAGGGCTCTGGAAACACCATATATTTT CASSPGQGSGNTIYF
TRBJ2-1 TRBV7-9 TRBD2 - TGTGCCAGCAGCCCTCGAGCGGGGGGGGAGCAGTTCTTC CASSPRAGGEQFF
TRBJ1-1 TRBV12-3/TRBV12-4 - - TGTGCCAGCAGTGCAGGGTTCGGGACTGAAGCTTTCTTT CASSAGFGTEAFF
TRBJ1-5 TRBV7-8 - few TGTGCCAGCAGCTCCGGGGGATTTAGCAATCAGCCCCAGCATTTT CASSSGGFSNQPQHF
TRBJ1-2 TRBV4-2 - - TGTGCCAGCAGCCGAGGCCATGGCTACACCTTC CASSRGHGYTF
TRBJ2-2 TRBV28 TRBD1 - TGTGCCATTCTACCGGGACAGCAATCAACCGGGGAGCTGTTTTTT CAILPGQQSTGELFF
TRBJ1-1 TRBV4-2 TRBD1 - TGTGCCAGCAGCCAGCCCACAGGGGGCGCGTCCACTGAAGCTTTCTTT CASSQPTGGASTEAFF
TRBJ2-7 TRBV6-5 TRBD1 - TGTGCCAGCAGTTCCGCCGGGACAGGGTTCTCCTACGAGCAGTACTTC CASSSAGTGFSYEQYF
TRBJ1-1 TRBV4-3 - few TGCGCCAGCAGCCAAGAATACAGGGTTGCTGAAGCTTTCTTT CASSQEYRVAEAFF
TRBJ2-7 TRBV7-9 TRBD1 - TGTGCCAGCAGCTTGTCGACAGGGGGTCGAGGCGAGCAGTACTTC CASSLSTGGRGEQYF
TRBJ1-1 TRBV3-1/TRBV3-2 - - TGTGCCAGCAGCCAATCAGCGGCCAGCCCCACTGAAGCTTTCTTT CASSQSAASPTEAFF
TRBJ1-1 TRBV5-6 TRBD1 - TGTGCCAGCAGCAGGGGACAGGGGGTAGTTTTCACTGAAGCTTTCTTT CASSRGQGVVFTEAFF
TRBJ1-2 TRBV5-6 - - TGTGCCAGCAGCTTGGACGGTTGGAACTATGGCTACACCTTC CASSLDGWNYGYTF
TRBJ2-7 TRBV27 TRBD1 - TGTGCCAGCAAAGAAAGACAGGGGGCGATCTACGAGCAGTACTTC CASKERQGAIYEQYF
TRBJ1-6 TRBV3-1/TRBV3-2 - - TGTGCCAGCAGCCAAGGGCAGAATAATTCACCCCTCCACTTT CASSQGQNNSPLHF
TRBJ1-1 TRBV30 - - TGTGCCTGGAGGCAAGAACTATGGCAGGGCATGAACACTGAAGCTTTCTTT CAWRQELWQGMNTEAFF
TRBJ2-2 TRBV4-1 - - TGCGCCAGCAGCCAAGAAGCCCAGAACACCGGGGAGCTGTTTTTT CASSQEAQNTGELFF
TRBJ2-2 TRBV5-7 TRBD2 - TGTGCCATCCCGTGGCGGGAGGGCCGCACCGGGGAGCTGTTTTTT CAIPWREGRTGELFF
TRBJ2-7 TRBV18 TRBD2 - TGTGCCAGCTCACCTCTGGTTCCCAAGGGGACTACCAACGAGCAGTACTTC CASSPLVPKGTTNEQYF
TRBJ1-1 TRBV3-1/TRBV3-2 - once TGTGCCAGCAGCCAAGAAACACCCAACACTGAAGCTTTCTTT CASSQETPNTEAFF
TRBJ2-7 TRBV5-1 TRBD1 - TGCGCCAGCAGCTTGGGGACAGGGCTTTCCTACGAGCAGTACTTC CASSLGTGLSYEQYF
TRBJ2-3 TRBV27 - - TGTGCCAGCAGCGGGACTTATCAGACAGATACGCAGTATTTT CASSGTYQTDTQYF
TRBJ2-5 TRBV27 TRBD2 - TGTGCCAGCAGTACGGGACTATGGGAGACCCAGTACTTC CASSTGLWETQYF
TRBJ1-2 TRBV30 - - TGTGCCTGGAGTCCGGGGTGGGACTATGGCTACACCTTC CAWSPGWDYGYTF
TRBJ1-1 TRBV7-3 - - TGTGCCAGCAGCCGCGGGCAGGGGTCTGAAGCTTTCTTT CASSRGQGSEAFF
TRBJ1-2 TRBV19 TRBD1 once TGTGCCAGTAGTCCAAACCGACAGGGGGTGGATGGCTACACCTTC CASSPNRQGVDGYTF
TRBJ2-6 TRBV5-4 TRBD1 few TGTGCCAGCAGCTTGGGGGGGACAGGGACCCTCTCTGGGGCCAACGTCCTGACTTTC CASSLGGTGTLSGANVLTF
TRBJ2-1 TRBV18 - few TGTGCCAGCTCACCTCCGGTCGTAAATGAGCAGTTCTTC CASSPPVVNEQFF
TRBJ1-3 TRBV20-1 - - TGCAGTGCTAGTGGAAGGGTATCGGGACATTCGAATGGAAACACCATATATTTT CSASGRVSGHSNGNTIYF
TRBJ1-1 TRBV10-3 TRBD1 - TGTGCCATCAAGCAACGGGACAGCATGAACACTGAAGCTTTCTTT CAIKQRDSMNTEAFF
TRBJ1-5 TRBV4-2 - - TGTGCCAGCAGCCATGGGGGCCTGAATGGCAATCAGCCCCAGCATTTT CASSHGGLNGNQPQHF
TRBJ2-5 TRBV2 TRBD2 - TGTGCCAGCAGCGGGGGGTCGGAGACCCAGTACTTC CASSGGSETQYF
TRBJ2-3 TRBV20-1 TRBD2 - TGCAGTGCTAGTCAGACCTCTAGCGGGGGGAGAGATACGCAGTATTTT CSASQTSSGGRDTQYF
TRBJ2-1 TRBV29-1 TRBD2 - TGCAGCGTTGTGAGGGAGGGGAGGCTAGCGGGACACAATGAGCAGTTCTTC CSVVREGRLAGHNEQFF
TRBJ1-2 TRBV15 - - TGTGCCACCTCTAATGAGGTTATCTATGGCTACACCTTC CATSNEVIYGYTF
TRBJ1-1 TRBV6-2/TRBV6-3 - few TGTGCCAGCAGTCACCTTACAGGGCCCAGCACTGAAGCTTTCTTT CASSHLTGPSTEAFF
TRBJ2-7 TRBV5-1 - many TGCGCCAGCAGCTTGGGAGAGGCTGACGCGAACTACGAGCAGTACTTC CASSLGEADANYEQYF
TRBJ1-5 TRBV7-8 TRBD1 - TGTGCCAGCAGCTACGGACAGGTTACTAGCAATCAGCCCCAGCATTTT CASSYGQVTSNQPQHF
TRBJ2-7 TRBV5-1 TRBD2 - TGCGCCAGCAGCTTGATGCCCCAAATAGCGGGAGTCGAGCAGTACTTC CASSLMPQIAGVEQYF
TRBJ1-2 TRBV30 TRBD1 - TGTGCCTGGAGTCCGGACAGGGTAGTAGGCTATGGCTACACCTTC CAWSPDRVVGYGYTF
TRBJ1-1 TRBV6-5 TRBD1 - TGTGCCAGCCAAGTAGGGACAGGGATGAACACTGAAGCTTTCTTT CASQVGTGMNTEAFF
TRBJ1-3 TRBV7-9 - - TGTGCCAGCAGCTTACTCCCCGGCCGGGAGAGCTCTGGAAACACCATATATTTT CASSLLPGRESSGNTIYF
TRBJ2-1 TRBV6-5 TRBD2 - TGTGCCAGCAGTTCTGGACTAGCGGGGGGGAACAATGAGCAGTTCTTC CASSSGLAGGNNEQFF
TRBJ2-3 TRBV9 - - TGTGCCAGCAGCGTAGGTGTGGGGGGGCACGCAGATACGCAGTATTTT CASSVGVGGHADTQYF
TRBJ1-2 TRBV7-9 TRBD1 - TGTGCCGGAAATTCCGGGACAGCTAACTATGGCTACACCTTC CAGNSGTANYGYTF
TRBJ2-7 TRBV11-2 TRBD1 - TGTGCCAGCAGCTCCCTAACGACAGGGGGTCTATACGAGCAGTACTTC CASSSLTTGGLYEQYF
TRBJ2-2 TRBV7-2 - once TGTGCCAGCAGCTTAGTAGGGGGATCGAACACCGGGGAGCTGTTTTTT CASSLVGGSNTGELFF
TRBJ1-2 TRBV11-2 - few TGTGCCAGCAGCTTAGAGGTCGACTTCTATGGCTACACCTTC CASSLEVDFYGYTF
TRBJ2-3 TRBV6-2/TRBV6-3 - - TGTGCCAGCAGTTACCGGACTAATACAGATACGCAGTATTTT CASSYRTNTDTQYF
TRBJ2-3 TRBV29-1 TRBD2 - TGCAGCGTTCAGTCGACTAGCGGATTAAGCACAGATACGCAGTATTTT CSVQSTSGLSTDTQYF
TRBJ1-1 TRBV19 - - TGTGCCAGTATCACAGGAATTATGCATAACACTGAAGCTTTCTTT CASITGIMHNTEAFF
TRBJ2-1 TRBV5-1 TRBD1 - TGCGCCAGCAGCCCCCCCCGACAGGGGAACAATGAGCAGTTCTTC CASSPPRQGNNEQFF
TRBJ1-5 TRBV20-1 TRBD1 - TGCAGTGCTAGTAGGGACAGCTATAGCAATCAGCCCCAGCATTTT CSASRDSYSNQPQHF
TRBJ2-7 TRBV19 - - TGTGCCAGTAGTATAGATCTGACTGCCTACGAGCAGTACTTC CASSIDLTAYEQYF